The 26 T cell receptor beta chains reported below all come from one sample, sequenced in a study of cytomegalovirus exposure and HLA in healthy donors. It was with 60 Vbeta and 13 Jbeta primers that the PCR ran. Sequencing was performed with immunoSEQ multiplex PCR; in TCRdb, only in-frame clones are kept and a portion is missing. The repertoire holds around 170,000 clones, roughly 87% seen once, with roughly 0.5% in the top ten. The sample taken for sequencing was PBMCs. These receptor sequences come from a woman aged 45-59 years in good health and CMV-seronegative.

V is TRBV11-2 and J is TRBJ1-5, with D possibly being TRBD1 (5 bases). Trimming left V 4 bases short and J 5 bases short, with 15 bases between. Germline-derived CDR1 and CDR2 are SGHAT and FQNNGV. This CDR3 is built from 15 residues. The CDR3 loop is CASSWGVGGDQPQHF. The CDR3 DNA follows: TGTGCCAGCAGCTGGGGGGTGGGGGGGGATCAGCCCCAGCATTTT.

The rearrangement uses TRBV27 and TRBJ1-1; D remains unclear. Germline V gene data show CDR1 as MNHEY and CDR2 as SMNVEV (reference sequence). The CDR3 extends over 13 amino acids. V was trimmed by 3 bases and J by 1 base, leaving 6 bases between them. In DNA form, the CDR3 reads TGTGCCAGCAGTTTGGCCGCGAACACTGAAGCTTTCTTT. It specifies CASSLAANTEAFF.

This chain connects TRBV28 to TRBJ1-4, with D possibly matching TRBD1 (5 bases). The CDR3 covers 15 residues. The V and J ends lost 6 bases and 3 bases respectively, with 14 bases between them. Per the germline V gene, CDR1 is MDHEN and CDR2 is SYDVKM. CDR3 nucleotides: TGTGCCAGCAGGAGTCGGCGGGGGTCTAATGAAAAACTGTTTTTT. Translating gives CASRSRRGSNEKLFF. The whole variable domain, remainder taken from reference TRBV28 and TRBJ1-4, is DVKVTQSSRYLVKRTGEKVFLECVQDMDHENMFWYRQDPGLGLRLIYFSYDVKMKEKGDIPEGYSVSREKKERFSLILESASTNQTSMYLCASRSRRGSNEKLFFGSGTQLSVL.

The rearrangement joins TRBV6-1 to TRBJ2-3; tentatively, D is TRBD1 (6 bases). With 1 base removed from V and 3 bases from J, the gap between germline ends came to 11 bases. The germline gives CDR1 MNHNS, CDR2 SASEGT. The CDR3 has 15 residues. CDR3 sequence (DNA): TGTGCCAGCAGTGAAGGCGGAAGGGGGACAGATACGCAGTATTTT. Translation gives CASSEGGRGTDTQYF.

With respect to this clone: Other nucleotide sequences from this sample produce the same CDR3. The rearrangement uses TRBV28 and TRBJ1-2, with TRBD1 as a possible D gene (6 bases). V was clipped by 3 bases and J by 3 bases, with 14 bases between them. Germline CDR1 and CDR2: MDHEN and SYDVKM. The CDR3 is 15 amino acids. The CDR3 region has the DNA TGTGCCAGCAGTTTTATTGGGGGCCCAGACTATGGCTACACCTTC. Its translation is CASSFIGGPDYGYTF.

This clone occurred a few times. The chain employs TRBV9 and TRBJ2-1, with D perhaps TRBD2 (5 bases). This CDR3 has 17 residues. V lost 4 bases, J lost 6 bases, and 23 bases lay in between. Germline-derived CDR1 and CDR2 are SGDLS and YYNGEE. CDR3 in amino acids: CASSPSLTTRTANEQFF. The CDR3 nucleotides read TGTGCCAGCAGCCCTAGCCTTACGACCCGAACCGCCAATGAGCAGTTCTTC.

V is TRBV6-1 and J is TRBJ1-1, with 7 bases matching TRBD1. Germline V gene data show CDR1 as MNHNS and CDR2 as SASEGT. With 3 bases clipped from V and 9 bases from J, the junction kept 4 bases outside the gene matches. The CDR3 consists of 12 residues. CDR3 amino acids: CASSDRDRKAFF. In DNA form, the CDR3 reads TGTGCCAGCAGTGACCGGGACAGAAAAGCTTTCTTT.

The CDR3 region is CASSLGQLNQPQHF. In DNA form, the CDR3 reads TGTGCCAGCAGCCTCGGACAGCTTAATCAGCCCCAGCATTTT. The chain recombines TRBV7-6 with TRBJ1-5; D might be TRBD1 (6 bases). Germline values: CDR1 SGHVS, CDR2 FNYEAQ. This CDR3 has 14 amino acids. V was shortened by 5 bases and J by 4 bases, with 12 bases between the two germline ends.

The rearrangement joins TRBV29-1 to TRBJ2-3; 11 bases align to TRBD2. The germline gives CDR1 SQVTM, CDR2 ANQGSEA. The ends lost 4 bases at V and 3 bases at J; junction bases unmatched: 6. This CDR3 is 15 amino acids long. CDR3 bases: TGCAGCGTTGCCGGGACTAGCGGTCAGACAGATACGCAGTATTTT. As protein: CSVAGTSGQTDTQYF.

The V gene is TRBV27, the J gene TRBJ2-5; D is unresolved. Matching the DNA end better, TRBJ2-7 makes the J call doubtful. Germline V gene sequence: CDR1 MNHEY, CDR2 SMNVEV (reference sequence). The CDR3 extends over 15 amino acids. This CDR3 reads CASSLEGVALYEQYF. The CDR3 nucleotides are TGTGCCAGCAGTTTAGAAGGAGTAGCTCTTTACGAGCAGTACTTC.

The V call is TRBV2, the J call TRBJ2-7; D remains ambiguous. Per the germline V gene, CDR1 is SNHLY and CDR2 is FYNNEI. The germline V and J ends were trimmed by 3 bases and 0 bases, with 9 bases remaining between them. There are 14 residues in the CDR3. CDR3 protein: CASSEFRSSYEQYF. The CDR3 DNA reads TGTGCCAGCAGTGAGTTTCGCAGCTCCTACGAGCAGTACTTC.

This clone was seen just once. The V and J genes are TRBV28 and TRBJ1-3; 7 nucleotides match TRBD1. The CDR3 runs to 14 residues. CDR1 and CDR2 (germline): MDHEN, SYDVKM. The J segment lost 4 bases and the V segment lost 10 bases, leaving 10 bases of the junction unmatched. CDR3 bases: TGTGCCACTACAGGGGCCTCGCCCGGAAACACCATATATTTT. Encoded protein: CATTGASPGNTIYF.

The V and J genes are TRBV27 and TRBJ1-1; D is undetermined. This CDR3 has 14 amino acids. CDR1 is MNHEY, CDR2 SMNVEV, per germline (reference sequence). Trimming removed 5 bases at V and 5 bases at J, with 15 bases between. This CDR3 reads CASSPRRARTEAFF. CDR3 in DNA: TGTGCCAGCAGTCCGCGGCGGGCGAGGACTGAAGCTTTCTTT.

The CDR3 loop is CASSFNLNTEAFF. In DNA form, the CDR3 reads TGCGCCAGCAGCTTTAATCTGAACACTGAAGCTTTCTTT. J is TRBJ1-1 and V is TRBV5-1, with D hard to call. Germline V CDR1 and CDR2: SGHRS, YFSETQ. V lost 2 bases and J 0 bases, leaving 5 bases between the germline ends. The CDR3 sequence is 13 residues long.

This chain uses TRBV7-9 with TRBJ1-1; D is perhaps TRBD1 (6 bases). The V and J ends lost 5 bases and 5 bases respectively, with 18 bases between them. Germline CDR1 is SEHNR and CDR2 is FQNEAQ (reference sequence). The CDR3 spans 15 residues. CDR3 protein: CASSRMGAGDTEAFF. CDR3 coding DNA: TGTGCCAGCAGCAGGATGGGGGCGGGGGATACTGAAGCTTTCTTT.

This rearrangement joins TRBV28 to TRBJ1-1; no clear D. The CDR3 totals 14 residues. CDR1 MDHEN and CDR2 SYDVKM come from the germline V gene. Trimming cost V 6 bases and J 1 base, with 12 bases left between them. For the CDR3, the DNA is TGTGCCAGCAGGGCCGTCAGAGGGAACACTGAAGCTTTCTTT. It yields the protein CASRAVRGNTEAFF.

The chain couples TRBV7-2 to TRBJ2-3; the match to TRBD2 covers 7 bases. Losses at the gene ends were 5 bases for V and 0 bases for J; bases not matched to a gene: 5. The V gene's germline CDR1 is SGHTA and CDR2 FQGNSA. This CDR3 contains 15 residues. This CDR3 reads CASSRLALSTDTQYF. The CDR3 DNA reads as TGTGCCAGCAGCCGACTAGCACTTAGCACAGATACGCAGTATTTT.

Only a few counts were recorded for this clone. This CDR3 is CASSLPDRSGNTIYF. The CDR3, as DNA: TGCGCCAGCAGCCTCCCGGACAGGTCCGGAAACACCATATATTTT. The rearrangement joins TRBV4-1 to TRBJ1-3; 7 positions agree with TRBD1. CDR3 length: 15 residues. Germline V gene data show CDR1 as MGHRA and CDR2 as YSYEKL. V lost 4 bases and J lost 4; bases outside the gene matches: 7.

This rearrangement joins TRBV6-5 to TRBJ1-2, with D possibly being TRBD1 (5 bases). The CDR3 length is 14 residues. V lost 6 bases and J lost 0, with 11 bases in between. CDR1 and CDR2 from the germline V gene are MNHEY and SVGAGI. The CDR3 sequence is CASSWTQSNYGYTF. DNA of the CDR3: TGTGCCAGCAGCTGGACACAGTCTAACTATGGCTACACCTTC.

This clone was seen a handful of times. The chain has TRBV15 and TRBJ1-2, with 8 bases lining up with TRBD1. Germline-derived CDR1 and CDR2 are LNHNV and YYDKDF (reference sequence). This CDR3 is built from 15 residues. J lost 2 bases, V lost 8 bases, and 10 bases had no gene match. The DNA of the CDR3 is TGTGCCACCGGAAGTTTGACAGGGGTGAACTATGGCTACACCTTC. It codes for CATGSLTGVNYGYTF.

This clone was counted a single time. The chain joins TRBV28 to TRBJ2-1; 9 bases fit TRBD2. Germline V gives CDR1 MDHEN, CDR2 SYDVKM. This CDR3 has 22 amino acids. J lost 0 bases, V lost 2 bases, and 20 bases had no gene match. The CDR3 sequence: CASSLRAGREGPERSSYNEQFF. The CDR3 nucleotides are TGTGCCAGCAGTTTACGGGCGGGGCGGGAGGGCCCCGAACGTTCCTCCTACAATGAGCAGTTCTTC.

The sample holds one count of this clone. The chain couples TRBV19 to TRBJ2-7; TRBD1 matches at 7 bases. The CDR3 loop spans 16 amino acids. Per germline, CDR1 LNHDA and CDR2 SQIVND (reference sequence). V was clipped by 4 bases and J by 1 base; unmatched bases: 10. The CDR3 spells CASSNEFRDSSYEQYF. CDR3 coding DNA: TGTGCCAGTAGTAACGAGTTTAGGGACAGTTCCTACGAGCAGTACTTC. Complete variable domain (other parts from reference TRBV19 and TRBJ2-7): DGGITQSPKYLFRKEGQNVTLSCEQNLNHDAMYWYRQDPGQGLRLIYYSQIVNDFQKGDIAEGYSVSREKKESFPLTVTSAQKNPTAFYLCASSNEFRDSSYEQYFGPGTRLTVT.

This sequence joins TRBV4-2 and TRBJ2-6; 9 bases are shared with TRBD2. There are 21 residues in the CDR3. Germline assignment: CDR1 LGHNA and CDR2 YNFKEQ. V was clipped by 4 bases and J by 0 bases; unmatched bases: 16. CDR3 in amino acids: CASSLDRGWTSASSGANVLTF. In DNA form, the CDR3 reads TGTGCCAGCAGCCTCGACCGGGGATGGACTAGCGCATCCTCTGGGGCCAACGTCCTGACTTTC.

This CDR3 is CASSPPGTGNGQPQHF. In nucleotides, the CDR3 is TGTGCCAGCAGTCCTCCTGGGACAGGGAACGGCCAGCCCCAGCATTTT. The chain is built from TRBV28 and TRBJ1-5; 9 bases agree with TRBD1. The CDR3 has 16 amino acids. Germline lookup yields CDR1 MDHEN and CDR2 SYDVKM. V dropped 5 bases and J dropped 7; count of bases not matched to a gene: 12.

V usage is TRBV30 and J usage is TRBJ2-1, with TRBD1 identical over 7 bases. The CDR3 has 13 amino acids. Germline lookup yields CDR1 GTSNPN and CDR2 SVGIG (reference sequence). The junction had 3 bases not matched to a gene; V was cut back by 2 bases and J by 5 bases. The CDR3, as DNA: TGTGCCTGGAGTCAAGGACAGGACAATGAGCAGTTCTTC. Translating it yields CAWSQGQDNEQFF.

The chain joins TRBV28 to TRBJ1-1; the D gene is possibly TRBD1 (6 bases). The CDR3 extends over 13 amino acids. V lost 6 bases and J 4 bases, leaving 12 bases between the germline ends. The germline CDR1 and CDR2 sequences are MDHEN and SYDVKM. The CDR3 here is CASSETGFTEAFF. Written as DNA, the CDR3 is TGTGCCAGCAGCGAAACAGGGTTCACTGAAGCTTTCTTT.